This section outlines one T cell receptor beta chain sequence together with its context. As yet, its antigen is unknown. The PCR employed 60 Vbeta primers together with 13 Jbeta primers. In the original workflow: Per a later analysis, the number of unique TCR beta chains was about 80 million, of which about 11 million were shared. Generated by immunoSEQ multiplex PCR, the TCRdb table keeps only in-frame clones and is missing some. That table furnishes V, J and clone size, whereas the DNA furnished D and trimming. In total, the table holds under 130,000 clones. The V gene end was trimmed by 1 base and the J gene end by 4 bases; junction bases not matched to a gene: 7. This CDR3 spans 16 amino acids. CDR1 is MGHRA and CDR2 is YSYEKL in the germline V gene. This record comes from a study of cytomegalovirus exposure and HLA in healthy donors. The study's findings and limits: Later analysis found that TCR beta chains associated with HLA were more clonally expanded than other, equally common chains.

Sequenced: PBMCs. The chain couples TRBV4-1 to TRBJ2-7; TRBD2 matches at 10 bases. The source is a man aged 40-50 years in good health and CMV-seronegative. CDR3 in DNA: TGCGCCAGCAGCCAAGTAGCGGTAGCGGGAGGTTACGAGCAGTACTTC. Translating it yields CASSQVAVAGGYEQYF.